The rows below give T cell receptor beta chains drawn from one sample of a study of blood T cell repertoires in COVID-19. Clones were read by immunoSEQ multiplex PCR, and TCRdb kept only the in-frame ones, dropping some. The table lists tens of thousands of clones, 80% to 90% of them singletons. Sequencing was carried out using peripheral blood. The receptors derive from a woman aged 60-75 years with acute or convalescent COVID-19. Both conserved end residues are part of each CDR3. Fields, in order: clone size, J gene, V gene, CDR3 length, D gene, CDR3 DNA, CDR3 protein. A D gene is named only where the DNA matches it firmly. The size field is filled for only some rows; it gives once, few, many or a size class.

>NA|TRBJ2-5|TRBV5-4|16|TRBD2
TGTGCCAGCAGCTTGGATAGCGGGAAGAGGGGAGAGACCCAGTACTTC
CASSLDSGKRGETQYF
>NA|TRBJ2-3|TRBV6-5|15|NA
TGTGCCAGCAGCCTACGGAGACAGAGCACAGATACGCAGTATTTT
CASSLRRQSTDTQYF
>NA|TRBJ1-2|TRBV5-6|15|NA
TGTGCCAGCAGCTTGAACAGCTTTCTCTCGTGGGGCTACACCTTC
CASSLNSFLSWGYTF
>NA|TRBJ1-1|TRBV19|13|NA
TGTGCCAGTAGTATCTGGCAGAACACTGAAGCTTTCTTT
CASSIWQNTEAFF
>NA|TRBJ2-7|TRBV27|15|TRBD2
TGTGCCAGCAGTTTGACTAGCGTAAACCCCTACGAGCAGTACTTC
CASSLTSVNPYEQYF
>NA|TRBJ2-5|TRBV30|13|TRBD2
TGTGCCTGGACTCTAGCGGGATCTTCGACCCAGTACTTC
CAWTLAGSSTQYF
>NA|TRBJ1-6|TRBV6-1|15|NA
TGTGCCAGCAGTGAAGTCTTCATTCCAGATTCACCCCTCCACTTT
CASSEVFIPDSPLHF
>few|TRBJ1-2|TRBV30|13|NA
TGTGCCTGGAGTTTGGGGGGGAACTATGGCTACACCTTC
CAWSLGGNYGYTF
>NA|TRBJ1-6|TRBV11-2|15|NA
TGTGCCAGCAGTATAGCGCGCTCCTATAATTCACCCCTCCACTTT
CASSIARSYNSPLHF
>NA|TRBJ2-1|TRBV5-5|15|TRBD2
TGTGCCAGCAGCTTGGGACTAGCGGGGTACAATGAGCAGTTCTTC
CASSLGLAGYNEQFF
>NA|TRBJ2-6|TRBV28|17|NA
TGTGCCAGCAGTGTACAGGGATACCTCTCTGGGGCCAACGTCCTGACTTTC
CASSVQGYLSGANVLTF
>NA|TRBJ1-1|TRBV6-6|14|NA
TGTGCCAGCAGTCTAACAACACTGAACACTGAAGCTTTCTTT
CASSLTTLNTEAFF
>NA|TRBJ1-3|TRBV27|17|TRBD1
TGTGCCAGCAGTCCATACCCCGAAAGGGGGCCTGGAAACACCATATATTTT
CASSPYPERGPGNTIYF
>NA|TRBJ1-2|TRBV18|14|TRBD1
TGTGCCAGCTCACCCCTGACAGGGGTAGGTGGCTACACCTTC
CASSPLTGVGGYTF
>once|TRBJ1-3|TRBV6-1|15|NA
TGTGCCAGCAGTGAAAACTTACCCCCTTTAAACACCATATATTTT
CASSENLPPLNTIYF
>NA|TRBJ1-2|TRBV9|13|NA
TGTGCCAGCAGCGTAAATCAGGGCTATGGCTACACCTTC
CASSVNQGYGYTF
>once|TRBJ1-1|TRBV3-1/TRBV3-2|13|NA
TGTGCCAGCAGCCATAACTTCAACACTGAAGCTTTCTTT
CASSHNFNTEAFF
>NA|TRBJ2-1|TRBV13|18|TRBD2
TGTGCCAGCAGCCCCCGACTAGCGGGGGTTAGCTCCTACAATGAGCAGTTCTTC
CASSPRLAGVSSYNEQFF
>NA|TRBJ1-1|TRBV19|15|TRBD1
TGTGCCAGTAGTTTTCGAGTGGGACAGGGGAATGAAGCTTTCTTT
CASSFRVGQGNEAFF
>NA|TRBJ2-1|TRBV23-1|16|TRBD2
TGCGCCAGCAGTCAATCATCTCCGGGACTAGTCGCTGAGCAGTTCTTC
CASSQSSPGLVAEQFF
>NA|TRBJ1-1|TRBV7-2|13|TRBD1
TGTGCCAGCAGCTTATCCAGGGGGACTGAAGCTTTCTTT
CASSLSRGTEAFF
>NA|TRBJ2-7|TRBV12-3/TRBV12-4|12|TRBD1
TGTGCCAGCAGCACGGGACAGGGGGGGCAGTACTTC
CASSTGQGGQYF